These T cell receptor beta chains were read from a single sample in a study of cytomegalovirus exposure and HLA in healthy donors. TCRdb's table, derived via immunoSEQ multiplex PCR, lists solely in-frame clones and lacks some. This sample has roughly 150,000 clones, with 70% to 80% found just once. Sequenced sample: PBMCs. These receptors were collected from a young man in good health and CMV-seronegative. The CDR3 runs from the conserved cysteine through the conserved F or W. Fields, in order: clone size, D gene, J gene, V gene, CDR3 DNA, CDR3 protein. D genes are given only for firm matches. Some rows have no size entry. The others give once, few or many, or a class for an expanded clone.

clone_size: .; d_call: .; j_call: TRBJ2-1; v_call: TRBV25-1; cdr3_nt: TGTGCCAGCAGTGCATGGCGGAGCTCCTACAATGAGCAGTTCTTC; cdr3_aa: CASSAWRSSYNEQFF
clone_size: .; d_call: .; j_call: TRBJ2-3; v_call: TRBV5-4; cdr3_nt: TGTGCCAGCAGCCTGGCACTTCGCACAGATACGCAGTATTTT; cdr3_aa: CASSLALRTDTQYF
clone_size: .; d_call: .; j_call: TRBJ2-2; v_call: TRBV13; cdr3_nt: TGTGCCAGCAGCCATGGGGGGGGCGTAGGCGGGGAGCTGTTTTTT; cdr3_aa: CASSHGGGVGGELFF
clone_size: .; d_call: TRBD2; j_call: TRBJ2-3; v_call: TRBV9; cdr3_nt: TGTGCCAGCAGCGTAGCTACTAGCGGGAGCACAGATACGCAGTATTTT; cdr3_aa: CASSVATSGSTDTQYF
clone_size: once; d_call: .; j_call: TRBJ2-5; v_call: TRBV5-1; cdr3_nt: TGCGCCAGCGAGGGCGAAGAGACCCAGTACTTC; cdr3_aa: CASEGEETQYF
clone_size: .; d_call: TRBD1; j_call: TRBJ1-1; v_call: TRBV6-5; cdr3_nt: TGTGCCAGCACGCGACAGGGGGCAGGGACTGAAGCTTTCTTT; cdr3_aa: CASTRQGAGTEAFF
clone_size: .; d_call: .; j_call: TRBJ2-2; v_call: TRBV30; cdr3_nt: TGTGCCTCGGACAGGGGTGGACTAGCGGACGGGGAGCTGTTTTTT; cdr3_aa: CASDRGGLADGELFF
clone_size: .; d_call: .; j_call: TRBJ2-7; v_call: TRBV2; cdr3_nt: TGTGCCAGCAGTGAGGCGGCCTACGAGCAGTACTTC; cdr3_aa: CASSEAAYEQYF
clone_size: .; d_call: .; j_call: TRBJ1-5; v_call: TRBV6-6; cdr3_nt: TGTGCCAGCAGTTTATCCTCAACAGTTTTCAATCAGCCCCAGCATTTT; cdr3_aa: CASSLSSTVFNQPQHF
clone_size: .; d_call: TRBD1; j_call: TRBJ1-2; v_call: TRBV5-1; cdr3_nt: TGCGCCAGCAGCTTGCGTCCAGGGGGCCCGGGCTACACCTTC; cdr3_aa: CASSLRPGGPGYTF
clone_size: .; d_call: .; j_call: TRBJ2-7; v_call: TRBV5-1; cdr3_nt: TGCGCCAGCAGCTTGGCCCGAGAATACGAGCAGTACTTC; cdr3_aa: CASSLAREYEQYF
clone_size: few; d_call: .; j_call: TRBJ2-3; v_call: TRBV5-5; cdr3_nt: TGTGCCAGCAGCTTGAGCGGGACAACTAGCACAGATACGCAGTATTTT; cdr3_aa: CASSLSGTTSTDTQYF
clone_size: .; d_call: .; j_call: TRBJ2-5; v_call: TRBV11-3; cdr3_nt: TGTGCCAGCAGCTTAGGCGAGGGGGGGGGAATCCAGTACTTC; cdr3_aa: CASSLGEGGGIQYF
clone_size: .; d_call: .; j_call: TRBJ2-7; v_call: TRBV27; cdr3_nt: TGTGCCAGCAGTTTTTCGCTCCCGGGTACCTACGAGCAGTACTTC; cdr3_aa: CASSFSLPGTYEQYF
clone_size: .; d_call: .; j_call: TRBJ1-5; v_call: TRBV10-1; cdr3_nt: TGCGCCAGCAGCCCGGACAGCCAAAATCAGCCCCAGCATTTT; cdr3_aa: CASSPDSQNQPQHF
clone_size: .; d_call: TRBD1; j_call: TRBJ1-4; v_call: TRBV28; cdr3_nt: TGTGCCAGCAGTTCGGACAGGGCGGGAACTAATGAAAAACTGTTTTTT; cdr3_aa: CASSSDRAGTNEKLFF
clone_size: .; d_call: .; j_call: TRBJ2-7; v_call: TRBV2; cdr3_nt: TGTGCCAGCACCAGACAGAGACCCTCCTACGAGCAGTACTTC; cdr3_aa: CASTRQRPSYEQYF
clone_size: .; d_call: .; j_call: TRBJ1-1; v_call: TRBV5-1; cdr3_nt: TGCGCCAGCAGCGGACATGAGAACACTGAAGCTTTCTTT; cdr3_aa: CASSGHENTEAFF
clone_size: few; d_call: TRBD2; j_call: TRBJ2-1; v_call: TRBV7-6; cdr3_nt: TGTGCCAGCAGCTTAGGAGGGTTAGGGCTTACTAGCGGCAATGAGCAGTTCTTC; cdr3_aa: CASSLGGLGLTSGNEQFF
clone_size: .; d_call: .; j_call: TRBJ1-3; v_call: TRBV10-3; cdr3_nt: TGTGCCATCAGTGGCTGGGCAGGCGGAAACACCATATATTTT; cdr3_aa: CAISGWAGGNTIYF
clone_size: .; d_call: TRBD2; j_call: TRBJ2-1; v_call: TRBV19; cdr3_nt: TGTGCCAGTAGTAAAGGACTAGCGACCCACAATGAGCAGTTCTTC; cdr3_aa: CASSKGLATHNEQFF
clone_size: .; d_call: .; j_call: TRBJ1-2; v_call: TRBV19; cdr3_nt: TGTGCCAGTAGTATAGTCGGGGTTACAGCTAACTATGGCTACACCTTC; cdr3_aa: CASSIVGVTANYGYTF
clone_size: .; d_call: .; j_call: TRBJ2-1; v_call: TRBV15; cdr3_nt: TGTGCCACCAGCAGAGACCGGGACACTTCCTACAATGAGCAGTTCTTC; cdr3_aa: CATSRDRDTSYNEQFF
clone_size: .; d_call: .; j_call: TRBJ2-7; v_call: TRBV11-2; cdr3_nt: TGTGCCAGCAGCTTAGATAACAGCGAGCAGTACTTC; cdr3_aa: CASSLDNSEQYF
clone_size: .; d_call: .; j_call: TRBJ1-2; v_call: TRBV30; cdr3_nt: TGTGCCTGGAGTGTAGGGGGTGCGGACGGCTACACCTTC; cdr3_aa: CAWSVGGADGYTF
clone_size: once; d_call: .; j_call: TRBJ1-2; v_call: TRBV21-1; cdr3_nt: TGTGCCAGCAGCAAAGAAGATGGCGGCTATGGCTACACCTTC; cdr3_aa: CASSKEDGGYGYTF
clone_size: few; d_call: .; j_call: TRBJ2-4; v_call: TRBV11-2; cdr3_nt: TGTGCCAGCAGCTCGGGAGTAATGGACATTCAGTACTTC; cdr3_aa: CASSSGVMDIQYF
clone_size: .; d_call: TRBD2; j_call: TRBJ2-1; v_call: TRBV7-9; cdr3_nt: TGTGCCAGCAGCCGAGCGGGGGTCGAGCAGTTCTTC; cdr3_aa: CASSRAGVEQFF
clone_size: once; d_call: .; j_call: TRBJ2-3; v_call: TRBV6-5; cdr3_nt: TGTGCCAGCAGGCGGGGACTTGAGACGACAGATACGCAGTATTTT; cdr3_aa: CASRRGLETTDTQYF
clone_size: .; d_call: TRBD2; j_call: TRBJ2-3; v_call: TRBV15; cdr3_nt: TGTGCCACCAGCAGAGAGGGGAGCGGGAACACAGATACGCAGTATTTT; cdr3_aa: CATSREGSGNTDTQYF
clone_size: .; d_call: .; j_call: TRBJ1-2; v_call: TRBV5-1; cdr3_nt: TGCGCCAGCAGCTTGGGCGTGGGGGGCTATGGCTACACCTTC; cdr3_aa: CASSLGVGGYGYTF
clone_size: .; d_call: .; j_call: TRBJ2-7; v_call: TRBV4-1; cdr3_nt: TGCGCCAGCAGCCACGGGAGAACGGGAGACTACGAGCAGTACTTC; cdr3_aa: CASSHGRTGDYEQYF
clone_size: .; d_call: .; j_call: TRBJ1-2; v_call: TRBV4-1; cdr3_nt: TGCGCCAGCAGCGCCGGGCGGGAGTATGGCTACACCTTC; cdr3_aa: CASSAGREYGYTF
clone_size: .; d_call: TRBD1; j_call: TRBJ2-5; v_call: TRBV30; cdr3_nt: TGTGCCTGGAGTGTAAGGGGACAGAGAGGGACCCAGTACTTC; cdr3_aa: CAWSVRGQRGTQYF
clone_size: .; d_call: TRBD1; j_call: TRBJ1-1; v_call: TRBV6-1; cdr3_nt: TGTGCCAGCAGTGAAAACAGGGGGCTCACTGAAGCTTTCTTT; cdr3_aa: CASSENRGLTEAFF
clone_size: .; d_call: TRBD1; j_call: TRBJ1-5; v_call: TRBV5-6; cdr3_nt: TGTGCCAGCAGCCGACAGGGGGTGAGAGATCAGCCCCAGCATTTT; cdr3_aa: CASSRQGVRDQPQHF
clone_size: .; d_call: TRBD1; j_call: TRBJ2-7; v_call: TRBV29-1; cdr3_nt: TGCAGCGTTGAATCCCGGGACAGGGGCGAGCAGTACTTC; cdr3_aa: CSVESRDRGEQYF
clone_size: .; d_call: TRBD1; j_call: TRBJ2-7; v_call: TRBV5-6; cdr3_nt: TGTGCCAGCACCCGAGGACAGGGGACCTACGAGCAGTACTTC; cdr3_aa: CASTRGQGTYEQYF
clone_size: .; d_call: .; j_call: TRBJ1-1; v_call: TRBV7-9; cdr3_nt: TGTGCCAGCAGCCGACAGGCCGTCGGAACGACTGAAGCTTTCTTT; cdr3_aa: CASSRQAVGTTEAFF
clone_size: .; d_call: .; j_call: TRBJ2-1; v_call: TRBV15; cdr3_nt: TGTGCCACCAAGCCACAGCCCGGCTACAATGAGCAGTTCTTC; cdr3_aa: CATKPQPGYNEQFF
clone_size: .; d_call: TRBD1; j_call: TRBJ2-3; v_call: TRBV5-4; cdr3_nt: TGTGCCAGCAGATATGGGACAGGGAAGCAGTATTTT; cdr3_aa: CASRYGTGKQYF
clone_size: .; d_call: .; j_call: TRBJ2-7; v_call: TRBV29-1; cdr3_nt: TGCAGCGTTGAAGACCCTCTCGCCTACGAGCAGTACTTC; cdr3_aa: CSVEDPLAYEQYF
clone_size: .; d_call: TRBD2; j_call: TRBJ2-1; v_call: TRBV11-3; cdr3_nt: TGTGCCAGCAGCTTAGGGGGGACTAGCGGACCCAATGAGCAGTTCTTC; cdr3_aa: CASSLGGTSGPNEQFF